The source of this TCR beta chain is a study of blood T cell repertoires in COVID-19. Across the whole study: The cDNA or gDNA used as material had been derived from T cells, B-cell-depleted T cells, or PBMCs.

The protocol was immunoSEQ multiplex PCR, while the TCRdb copy is restricted to in-frame clones and leaves out a portion. The sample has 50,000 to 65,000 clones, about 85% seen once. CDR1 and CDR2 from the germline V gene are SGHTS and YDEGEE. This CDR3 contains 12 residues. The V and J ends lost 4 bases and 7 bases respectively, with 12 bases between them. This clone was seen only once. Seattle's cohort entered during active infection and was followed longitudinally. The sequenced material came from peripheral blood. The V and J genes are TRBV5-8 and TRBJ2-7, with TRBD1 as a possible D gene (6 bases). This receptor was taken from an elderly woman with COVID-19, enrolled during active disease. This CDR3 reads CASSNRVGEQYF. The CDR3 bases are TGTGCCAGCAGCAACAGGGTGGGGGAGCAGTACTTC.